These T cell receptor beta chains were read from a single sample in a study of T cells after yellow fever vaccination. TCRdb itself ran the 5' RACE reads through MiXCR, one entry per CDR3 protein. The table shows 400,000 or so distinct CDR3 sequences, with 18% occurring only once. The sequenced sample was PBMCs, obtained before the yellow fever booster vaccination. The receptors stem from a man younger than 30 who received the YFV17D yellow fever vaccine. CDR3s include the opening cysteine and the closing phenylalanine or tryptophan. The D gene is left open where the match is weak. Rows give clone size only sometimes, using once, few, many, or a class for an expanded clone.

abundance | j_gene | d_gene | v_gene | CDR3aa | CDR3nt
- | TRBJ2-7 | - | TRBV4-3 | CASSQDGVGTTLEQYF | TGCGCCAGCAGCCAAGATGGTGTGGGGACCACCCTCGAGCAGTACTTC
few | TRBJ1-2 | - | TRBV6-2/TRBV6-3 | CASSTTVTSANYGYTF | TGTGCCAGCAGTACGACGGTTACTTCAGCTAACTATGGCTACACCTTC
few | TRBJ2-1 | TRBD2 | TRBV5-1 | CASSDPSGGAYNEQFF | TGCGCCAGCAGCGACCCTAGCGGGGGGGCCTACAATGAGCAGTTCTTC
- | TRBJ1-2 | - | TRBV2 | CASSYVEGYTF | TGTGCCAGCAGCTATGTAGAAGGCTACACCTTC
few | TRBJ2-7 | - | TRBV4-3 | CASSQGGVDYEQYF | TGCGCCAGCAGCCAAGGTGGCGTGGACTACGAGCAGTACTTC
few | TRBJ2-7 | - | TRBV28 | CASRSERTGRYEQYF | TGTGCCAGCAGATCAGAACGAACCGGCCGTTACGAGCAGTACTTC
medium-sized | TRBJ2-2 | - | TRBV24-1 | CATSDESRTSGELFF | TGTGCCACCAGTGATGAGAGTAGGACCTCCGGGGAGCTGTTTTTT
- | TRBJ1-2 | - | TRBV18 | CASSPDLVDYGYTF | TGTGCCAGCTCACCAGACCTTGTCGACTATGGCTACACCTTC
few | TRBJ1-1 | TRBD1 | TRBV28 | CASSKGQGGSEAFF | TGTGCCAGCAGCAAGGGACAGGGGGGATCTGAAGCTTTCTTT
few | TRBJ2-7 | - | TRBV7-8 | CASSGRGAAYEQYF | TGTGCCAGCAGCGGGCGGGGAGCGGCCTACGAGCAGTACTTC
- | TRBJ1-2 | - | TRBV4-2 | CASSVGPRGYTF | TGTGCCAGCAGCGTCGGCCCCCGAGGCTACACCTTC
few | TRBJ1-5 | TRBD1 | TRBV6-2/TRBV6-3 | CASSGTGGHGVFSNQPQHF | TGTGCCAGCAGTGGGACAGGGGGCCACGGTGTTTTTAGCAATCAGCCCCAGCATTTT
few | TRBJ1-1 | - | TRBV19 | CASRRLEWETEAFF | TGTGCCAGTAGGAGATTGGAGTGGGAGACTGAAGCTTTCTTT
- | TRBJ2-1 | - | TRBV2 | CASSAEASWLYNEQFF | TGTGCCAGCAGTGCTGAGGCCAGCTGGTTGTACAATGAGCAGTTCTTC
few | TRBJ2-1 | - | TRBV6-5 | CASSYGNPKYNEQFF | TGTGCCAGCAGTTATGGTAACCCCAAGTACAATGAGCAGTTCTTC
- | TRBJ2-1 | - | TRBV5-5 | CASSLAWGPYNEQFF | TGTGCCAGCAGCTTGGCCTGGGGTCCCTACAATGAGCAGTTCTTC
- | TRBJ1-1 | - | TRBV2 | CASSLEQGGTEAFF | TGTGCCAGCAGTTTGGAGCAGGGTGGCACTGAAGCTTTCTTT
- | TRBJ2-5 | - | TRBV6-5 | CASSVLRGSETQYF | TGTGCCAGCAGTGTCTTGAGGGGGAGCGAGACCCAGTACTTC
- | TRBJ1-2 | TRBD1 | TRBV24-1 | CATSSPGQGAYGYTF | TGTGCCACCAGTTCACCGGGACAGGGGGCCTATGGCTACACCTTC
- | TRBJ2-2 | - | TRBV15 | CATSRGETENTGELFF | TGTGCCACCAGCAGAGGGGAGACGGAAAACACCGGGGAGCTGTTTTTT
few | TRBJ1-5 | - | TRBV6-2/TRBV6-3 | CASSLNGVYQPQHF | TGTGCCAGCAGTCTCAACGGAGTGTATCAGCCCCAGCATTTT
- | TRBJ2-5 | TRBD2 | TRBV3-1 | CASSRTSAGTQYF | TGTGCCAGCAGCCGGACTAGCGCGGGGACCCAGTACTTC
few | TRBJ1-4 | - | TRBV11-1 | CASSLPSNAGKLFF | TGTGCCAGCAGCTTACCCTCTAACGCCGGAAAACTGTTTTTT
few | TRBJ1-5 | - | TRBV12-5 | CASGFGPNQPQHF | TGTGCTAGTGGTTTTGGTCCTAATCAGCCCCAGCATTTT
- | TRBJ2-5 | TRBD1 | TRBV9 | CASSVASQGASETQYF | TGTGCCAGCAGCGTAGCTTCCCAGGGGGCTTCAGAGACCCAGTACTTC
many | TRBJ1-2 | - | TRBV28 | CASSPLGSNYGYTF | TGTGCCAGCAGCCCGCTGGGGTCTAACTATGGCTACACCTTC
- | TRBJ2-5 | TRBD2 | TRBV6-1 | CATQLAGGGGETQYF | TGTGCCACACAACTAGCGGGGGGTGGAGGGGAGACCCAGTACTTC
- | TRBJ1-1 | TRBD1 | TRBV29-1 | CSGSGQGADRAFF | TGCAGCGGGTCGGGACAGGGGGCGGACAGAGCTTTCTTT
- | TRBJ2-2 | TRBD2 | TRBV3-1 | CASSRWDYNTGELFF | TGTGCCAGCAGCCGATGGGACTACAACACCGGGGAGCTGTTTTTT